The entry below gives a single T cell receptor beta chain sequence along with its context. The entry originates in a study of T cell changes during pregnancy in multiple sclerosis. The V and J ends lost 0 bases and 2 bases respectively, with 9 bases between them. The CDR3 is 15 residues long. Germline values: CDR1 SGHVS, CDR2 FNYEAQ. Sequenced by immunoSEQ multiplex PCR; TCRdb stores in-frame clones only, minus some. Found here are about 81,000 clones, about 94% of them singletons; the top ten hold 2.5%. V usage is TRBV7-6 and J usage is TRBJ2-3, with a tentative D call TRBD2 (6 bases). The sequenced sample was peripheral blood, obtained in the third trimester of pregnancy. The TCR originated in a female donor with multiple sclerosis, enrolled in a pregnancy study. Written as DNA, the CDR3 is TGTGCCAGCAGCTTAGCGGGGGGTGACACAGATACGCAGTATTTT. This encodes CASSLAGGDTDTQYF.